The next 14 T cell receptor beta chains were all read from a single sample in a study of T cells in Graves' hyperthyroidism and ophthalmopathy. RNA transcripts gave rise to amplified TCR beta CDR3 regions. HTBI primers were the set used in a first-round RT-PCR of the TCR CDR3. A single record per CDR3 protein comes from TCRdb applying MiXCR to the multiplex PCR reads. The sample consists of just under 750,000 distinct CDR3 sequences, approximately 40% of them appearing once. The specimen was blood. These receptors were collected from a woman in her 40s with Graves' hyperthyroidism.

J is TRBJ2-7 and V is TRBV6-5; weak D call: TRBD1 (6 bases). Germline CDR1 MNHEY, CDR2 SVGAGI. The CDR3 consists of 14 residues. V lost 2 bases and J lost 6, with 14 bases in between. The CDR3 loop is CASSYTTGFGEQYF. The CDR3 nucleotides are TGTGCCAGCAGTTACACAACAGGGTTCGGCGAGCAGTACTTC.

The rearrangement links TRBV15 to TRBJ2-2, with 8 bases matching TRBD2. Trimming cost V 0 bases and J 13 bases; bases outside gene matches: 7. CDR3 size: 14 residues. CDR1 is LNHNV and CDR2 is YYDKDF in the germline V gene (reference sequence). In DNA, the CDR3 is TGTGCCACCAGCAGAGATCTCGGGGGGGGACGGCTGTTTTTT. This sequence encodes CATSRDLGGGRLFF.

This clonotype has ten or more counts. The J gene is TRBJ2-6, the V gene TRBV24-1; D remains ambiguous. Between the trimmed V and J ends, which lost 7 bases and 0 bases, there was a span of 6 bases. The CDR3 runs to 14 residues. The germline gives CDR1 KGHDR, CDR2 SFDVKD. CDR3 protein: CATSRTSGANVLTF. The CDR3, as DNA: TGTGCCACCAGCAGGACCTCTGGGGCCAACGTCCTGACTTTC.

This clonotype was observed once. The chain joins TRBV19 to TRBJ1-2; the match to TRBD1 covers 8 bases. Germline V CDR1 and CDR2: LNHDA, SQIVND (reference sequence). This CDR3 is 12 amino acids long. With V trimmed by 5 bases and J by 9 bases, 5 bases remained unmatched. CDR3 coding DNA: TGTGCCAGTAGTGCCCGGACAGGGAGCTACACCTTC. Its protein is CASSARTGSYTF. The variable domain in full, completed from reference TRBV19 and TRBJ1-2, reads DGGITQSPKYLFRKEGQNVTLSCEQNLNHDAMYWYRQDPGQGLRLIYYSQIVNDFQKGDIAEGYSVSREKKESFPLTVTSAQKNPTAFYLCASSARTGSYTFGSGTRLTVV.

As concerns this clonotype: A much larger clone sits a single nucleotide away, making a read error possible. The rearrangement uses TRBV2 and TRBJ2-5; 10 nucleotides match TRBD2. This CDR3 region has 14 residues. The V and J ends lost 1 base and 9 bases, in that order; junction bases with no gene match: 5. Germline V gives CDR1 SNHLY, CDR2 FYNNEI. The CDR3 spells CASSEDLAGEAQYF. The CDR3 DNA sequence: TGTGCCAGCAGTGAAGATCTAGCGGGGGAGGCCCAGTACTTC.

About this clonotype itself: At one of its ends the junction is not consistent with the germline gene, which may arise from a read error. The chain recombines TRBV7-4 with TRBJ2-7, with TRBD1 matching over 7 bases. Germline V lookup: CDR1 SGHVT, CDR2 SQSDAQ. The CDR3 extends over 14 amino acids. The CDR3 DNA follows: TGCGCCAGCAGCCGGACAGGACCCCTTGGCGGGCAGTACTTC. As protein: CASSRTGPLGGQYF.

This clonotype has just a few counts. The V call is TRBV5-1, the J call TRBJ1-3; D is uncertain. Germline V gene sequence: CDR1 SGHRS, CDR2 YFSETQ. V was shortened by 4 bases and J by 7 bases, with 24 bases between the two germline ends. The CDR3 covers 17 residues. The DNA of the CDR3 is TGCGCCAGCAGCCAAGCTTACACGTCCTATGTCCGGAACACCATATATTTT. It specifies CASSQAYTSYVRNTIYF.

At least ten counts were recorded for this clonotype. The chain recombines TRBV29-1 with TRBJ2-2; 14 positions agree with TRBD2. Unmatched junction bases numbered 2, after V lost 4 bases and J lost 1 base. Germline V lookup: CDR1 SQVTM, CDR2 ANQGSEA. CDR3 length equals 16 residues. The CDR3 DNA reads as TGCAGCGTTGCCGGACTAGCGGGAGGGAACACCGGGGAGCTGTTTTTT. Its translation: CSVAGLAGGNTGELFF.

The chain joins TRBV5-1 to TRBJ2-7, with TRBD2 identical over 7 bases. This CDR3 region has 13 residues. After removal of 3 bases from V and 7 bases from J, the junction contained 7 bases not matched to a gene. Per the germline V gene, CDR1 is SGHRS and CDR2 is YFSETQ. This chain's CDR3 is CASSSGTTGEQYF. The DNA of the CDR3 is TGCGCCAGCAGCTCGGGGACTACTGGGGAGCAGTACTTC.

This clonotype was seen repeatedly, ten times or more. The chain employs TRBV7-2 and TRBJ1-6; 11 bases are shared with TRBD1. V lost 5 bases and J lost 3; bases outside the gene matches: 3. Per germline, CDR1 SGHTA and CDR2 FQGNSA. This CDR3 has 16 residues. The CDR3 sequence is CASSRTGGSYNSPLHF. CDR3 DNA: TGTGCCAGCAGCCGGACAGGGGGCAGCTATAATTCACCCCTCCACTTT. The full variable domain, its missing parts supplied by reference TRBV7-2 and TRBJ1-6, is GAGVSQSPSNKVTEKGKDVELRCDPISGHTALYWYRQSLGQGLEFLIYFQGNSAPDKSGLPSDRFSAERTGGSVSTLTIQRTQQEDSAVYLCASSRTGGSYNSPLHFGNGTRLTVT.

The V gene is TRBV24-1, the J gene TRBJ2-1; 8 bases are a match to TRBD2. Germline V gives CDR1 KGHDR, CDR2 SFDVKD. Trimming at V came to 11 bases and at J to 5 bases, leaving 4 bases not matched to a gene. This CDR3 contains 12 residues. The CDR3 DNA reads as TGTGCCATCAGGACTAGCAACAATGAGCAGTTCTTC. Its protein product is CAIRTSNNEQFF.

The chain couples TRBV10-3 to TRBJ2-7; 8 nucleotides line up with TRBD2. V lost 10 bases to trimming and J lost 3 bases; unmatched junction nucleotides: 14. The germline gives CDR1 ENHRY, CDR2 SYGVKD. The CDR3 is 15 amino acids. Written as DNA, the CDR3 is TGTGCCAGCCATGGGGCTAGCGGGCCTTTCTACGAGCAGTACTTC. Protein product: CASHGASGPFYEQYF.

The sample holds a few counts of this clonotype. V is TRBV3-1 and J is TRBJ1-2, with D maybe TRBD1 (5 bases). Germline V gene sequence: CDR1 LGHDT, CDR2 YNNKEL (reference sequence). V was pared by 0 bases and J by 4 bases, with 12 bases between. The CDR3 is made up of 15 amino acids. In nucleotides, the CDR3 is TGTGCCAGCAGCCAAGATACTGGCAGGGTCTATGGCTACACCTTC. It yields the protein CASSQDTGRVYGYTF.

This clonotype was detected a few times. This sequence joins TRBV7-9 and TRBJ2-7, with TRBD2 identical over 7 bases. The length of the CDR3 is 15 residues. V was pared by 5 bases and J by 4 bases, with 11 bases of the junction left unmatched. Germline V CDR1 and CDR2: SEHNR, FQNEAQ (reference sequence). Written as DNA, the CDR3 is TGTGCCAGCAGCCAAGATGCTAGCGGTCCTTACGAGCAGTACTTC. This encodes CASSQDASGPYEQYF.